The rows below give T cell receptor beta chains drawn from one sample of a study of blood T cell repertoires in COVID-19. The method was immunoSEQ multiplex PCR; TCRdb's version includes in-frame clones alone and lacks a portion of them. Seen here are under 45,000 clones, 90% to 95% observed once, and the top ten hold around two fifths. The sample consisted of peripheral blood. All receptors come from a man aged 55 to 70 with active or convalescent COVID-19. The CDR3 runs from the conserved cysteine through the conserved F or W. A D gene is named only where the DNA matches it firmly. Rows may omit the clone size; those that give it use once, few, many or a size class.

clone size	V gene	J gene	D gene	CDR3 DNA	CDR3 protein
NA	TRBV7-9	TRBJ2-5	NA	TGTGCCAGCAGCTTGGCAGGCAGAACGAGAGAGACCCAGTACTTC	CASSLAGRTRETQYF
NA	TRBV2	TRBJ2-5	NA	TGTGCCAGCAGTGAACTAGCACAAGAGACCCAGTACTTC	CASSELAQETQYF
NA	TRBV7-9	TRBJ2-1	NA	TGTGCCAGCAGCCTTCCCCGGGTTGGTGAGCAGTTCTTC	CASSLPRVGEQFF
few	TRBV2	TRBJ1-1	NA	TGTGCCAGCACGAGGGTTACCGGGGTGGGGAACACTGAAGCTTTCTTT	CASTRVTGVGNTEAFF
NA	TRBV19	TRBJ2-5	NA	TGTGCCAGTAGTCGGCAGGGGCAAGAGACCCAGTACTTC	CASSRQGQETQYF
NA	TRBV7-6	TRBJ1-4	NA	TGTGCCAGCAGCCCCATAAAGGGGCGGAATTTCGAAAAACTGTTTTTT	CASSPIKGRNFEKLFF
NA	TRBV9	TRBJ1-2	NA	TGTGCCAGCAGCGCCCCCCTCCTTGGGGGGGGTGGCTACACCTTC	CASSAPLLGGGGYTF
NA	TRBV5-1	TRBJ1-1	TRBD1	TGCGCCAGCAGCTCGGACAGGGCCACTGAAGCTTTCTTT	CASSSDRATEAFF
NA	TRBV7-6	TRBJ1-6	NA	TGTGCCAGCAGCTTAGACCCCAACGCGGATTCACCCCTCCACTTT	CASSLDPNADSPLHF
NA	TRBV9	TRBJ2-2	NA	TGTGCCAGCAGCGTACCAGGGAACACCGGGGAGCTGTTTTTT	CASSVPGNTGELFF
once	TRBV2	TRBJ1-1	TRBD1	TGTGCCAGCAGAGTGACAGGGGGAACCTATGAAGCTTTCTTT	CASRVTGGTYEAFF
NA	TRBV7-3	TRBJ2-1	TRBD2	TGTGCCAGCAGCTCTAGCGGGAGATTACGTGAGCAGTTCTTC	CASSSSGRLREQFF
NA	TRBV5-1	TRBJ1-2	NA	TGCGCCAGCAGCTTGCAGGGGCGAGGCTATGGCTACACCTTC	CASSLQGRGYGYTF
NA	TRBV18	TRBJ2-7	TRBD2	TGTGCCAGCTCGCAGACTAGCGGTTACTACGAGCAGTACTTC	CASSQTSGYYEQYF
once	TRBV6-6	TRBJ2-7	TRBD1	TGTGCCAGCACTACTCAAACAGGGGCCTCCTACGAGCAGTACTTC	CASTTQTGASYEQYF
NA	TRBV4-1	TRBJ2-7	NA	TGCGCCAGCAGCCAAGGGGGGCGACGGCCTTCCTACGAGCAGTACTTC	CASSQGGRRPSYEQYF
NA	TRBV2	TRBJ2-7	TRBD1	TGTGCCAGCAGTGTGGGGACAGGCCGATACGAGCAGTACTTC	CASSVGTGRYEQYF
NA	TRBV7-8	TRBJ1-2	NA	TGTGCCAGCAGCTTAGCGGCGGAGGCCAAAGCTAACTATGGCTACACCTTC	CASSLAAEAKANYGYTF
NA	TRBV4-1	TRBJ2-7	NA	TGCGCCAGCAGCCAAGCAAGTCTAGGTGGCTACGAGCAGTACTTC	CASSQASLGGYEQYF
NA	TRBV5-4	TRBJ1-1	TRBD1	TGTGCCAGCAGCTTGGGGGGACAGGGAATGAACACTGAAGCTTTCTTT	CASSLGGQGMNTEAFF